The 21 T cell receptor beta chains below were found in one sample sequenced in a study of spatial heterogeneity in lung cancer. Time point reported: blood at routine non-recurrence follow-up after resection. TCRdb ran MiXCR on the 5' RACE reads and lists one entry per CDR3 protein. The table records fewer than 45,000 distinct CDR3 sequences, about 10% of them present only once. Material: PBMCs, obtained at follow-up. The receptors here all came from a female donor with early-stage non-small cell lung cancer.

The table lists this clonotype with many counts. V usage is TRBV11-2 and J usage is TRBJ2-5; possibly TRBD1 or TRBD2 for D (5 bases each). Trimming pared 3 bases from V and 5 bases from J, leaving 16 bases between. This CDR3 is 15 amino acids long. The germline CDR1 and CDR2 sequences are SGHAT and FQNNGV. In DNA form, the CDR3 reads TGTGCCAGCAGCTTCGTCGCAGGGAGTAGTGAGACCCAGTACTTC. It codes for CASSFVAGSSETQYF.

This clonotype was picked up a small number of times. The chain combines TRBV6-1 with TRBJ2-5, with TRBD2 matching 8 bases. The CDR3 covers 16 residues. The germline gives CDR1 MNHNS, CDR2 SASEGT. Germline trimming cut 3 bases from V and 5 bases from J; bases unmatched to any gene: 11. The chain's CDR3 is CASSDYSWTSLETQYF. Here the CDR3 DNA reads TGTGCCAGCAGTGATTATTCGTGGACTAGCTTGGAGACCCAGTACTTC.

The gene calls are TRBV29-1 and TRBJ2-5; 8 positions agree with TRBD1. The V and J ends lost 6 bases and 2 bases, in that order; junction bases with no gene match: 11. The CDR3 loop spans 15 amino acids. CDR1 and CDR2 from the germline V gene are SQVTM and ANQGSEA. The CDR3 spells CSVDSPGQAQETQYF. CDR3 in DNA: TGCAGCGTCGATTCGCCGGGACAGGCACAAGAGACCCAGTACTTC.

The rearrangement uses TRBV28 and TRBJ2-3; TRBD1 matches at 12 bases. The CDR3 extends over 14 amino acids. From germline, CDR1 is MDHEN and CDR2 SYDVKM. V shed 5 bases, J shed 5 bases, and the junction held 2 bases outside the gene matches. The CDR3 DNA is TGTGCCAGCAGTGGGGACAGGGGGCAAGATACGCAGTATTTT. As protein: CASSGDRGQDTQYF.

Ten or more counts support this clonotype. The CDR3 bases are TGTGCCAGCAGCCCCCGGCGGACCGGGGAGCTGTTTTTT. This encodes CASSPRRTGELFF. V and J are TRBV7-2 and TRBJ2-2; no clear D. The CDR3 has 13 amino acids. The germline gives CDR1 SGHTA, CDR2 FQGNSA. The germline V and J ends were trimmed by 5 bases and 5 bases, with 9 bases remaining between them.

This clonotype was recorded many times. This rearrangement joins TRBV5-4 to TRBJ2-1, with TRBD2 matching over 15 bases. Losses at the gene ends were 4 bases for V and 7 bases for J; bases not matched to a gene: 6. Germline V lookup: CDR1 SGHNT, CDR2 YYREEE (reference sequence). The CDR3 sequence is 16 residues long. The CDR3: CASSMGLAGGRNEQFF. CDR3 in DNA: TGTGCCAGCAGCATGGGACTAGCGGGGGGAAGGAATGAGCAGTTCTTC.

This clonotype was found many times. The rearrangement uses TRBV28 and TRBJ2-7; D ambiguous. CDR1 and CDR2 (germline): MDHEN, SYDVKM. The CDR3 length is 13 residues. With 7 bases removed from V and 5 bases from J, the gap between germline ends came to 15 bases. CDR3 bases: TGTGCCAGCATCCCAACCGATGGTGACGAGCAGTACTTC. This codes for CASIPTDGDEQYF.

This clonotype was seen at least ten times. The V gene is TRBV5-1, the J gene TRBJ2-7, with D unclear. Deletions cut 5 bases from V and 3 bases from J, with 15 bases between. The CDR3 length is 14 residues. The V gene's germline CDR1 is SGHRS and CDR2 YFSETQ. For the CDR3, the DNA is TGCGCCAGCAGGCACCCGGGCAGTCACTACGAGCAGTACTTC. It codes for CASRHPGSHYEQYF.

Concerning this clonotype itself: This sequence may be a read error, since a much larger clone differs from it by one base. J is TRBJ2-3 and V is TRBV7-6; either TRBD1 or TRBD2 may supply D (5 bases each). CDR1 is SGHVS and CDR2 is FNYEAQ in the germline V gene. The CDR3 runs to 15 residues. Deletions cut 3 bases from V and 4 bases from J, with 14 bases between. This chain's CDR3 is CASSFRGRAPDTQYF. The CDR3 nucleotides read TGTGCCAGCAGCTTCCGGGGCAGGGCCCCAGATACGCAGTATTTT.

This rearrangement joins TRBV18 to TRBJ2-3; possibly TRBD1 or TRBD2 for D (5 bases each). V was shortened by 6 bases and J by 4 bases, with 14 bases between the two germline ends. CDR1 and CDR2 (germline): KGHSH, LQKENI. This CDR3 spans 14 amino acids. CDR3 loop: CASSGTDAADTQYF. CDR3 nucleotides: TGTGCCAGCTCCGGGACGGATGCGGCAGATACGCAGTATTTT.

This clonotype came up a few times. The chain uses TRBV28 and TRBJ2-2; D uncertain. CDR1 and CDR2 (germline): MDHEN, SYDVKM. The ends were cut back, 4 bases at V and 3 bases at J, with 9 bases in the middle. This CDR3 is built from 14 residues. The CDR3, as DNA: TGTGCCAGCAGTTCTGGGTCGTACACCGGGGAGCTGTTTTTT. Its translation: CASSSGSYTGELFF.

This chain uses TRBV20-1 with TRBJ2-4; 9 bases line up with TRBD2. This CDR3 has 15 residues. CDR1 is DFQATT and CDR2 is SNEGSKA in the germline V gene (reference sequence). V shed 6 bases and J 1 base; nucleotides not matched to a gene: 7. Written as DNA, the CDR3 is TGCAGTGCCGCCCCTAGCGGGGTTGCCAAAAACATTCAGTACTTC. Translation gives CSAAPSGVAKNIQYF.

This clonotype was detected ten times or more. J is TRBJ2-7 and V is TRBV5-4; 11 bases agree with TRBD2. V lost 4 bases to trimming and J lost 2 bases; unmatched junction nucleotides: 5. In germline, CDR1 is SGHNT, CDR2 YYREEE (reference sequence). The CDR3 totals 15 residues. The CDR3 region is CASSPRTSGPYEQYF. The CDR3 DNA reads TGTGCCAGCAGCCCTAGGACTAGCGGGCCCTACGAGCAGTACTTC.

This clonotype was recorded at least ten times. The gene calls are TRBV21-1 and TRBJ1-1; the table's TRBD1 call for D was not verified on the DNA. TRBV21-1 counts as a pseudogene. The CDR3 totals 16 residues. As DNA, the CDR3 is TGTGCCCGCAGGGGAAGGGGGAACCCAGCGAGCACTGAAGCTTTCTTT. This translates into CARRGRGNPASTEAFF.

This clonotype was counted a few times. This chain connects TRBV3-1 to TRBJ2-7; the match to TRBD2 covers 8 bases. The CDR3 spans 13 residues. Germline V gene lookup returns CDR1 LGHDT and CDR2 YNNKEL (reference sequence). The trim removed 7 bases at V and 12 bases at J, leaving 14 bases unmatched. The CDR3 region has the DNA TGTGCCAGCACCCAGGGACTAGAGCCTAAGCTGTACTTC. It translates to CASTQGLEPKLYF.

This clonotype has just a few counts. The rearrangement uses TRBV7-3 and TRBJ2-2, with no clear D. Germline V CDR1 and CDR2: SGHTA, FQGTGA. Trimming took 4 bases from V and 1 from J, leaving 7 bases between them. This CDR3 region has 14 residues. The CDR3 here is CASSSSRNTGELFF. CDR3 coding DNA: TGTGCCAGCAGCTCCTCCAGGAACACCGGGGAGCTGTTTTTT.

The chain employs TRBV9 and TRBJ2-6; no reliable D call. From germline, CDR1 is SGDLS and CDR2 YYNGEE. V lost 0 bases and J 0 bases, leaving 4 bases between the germline ends. This CDR3 has 15 amino acids. DNA for the CDR3: TGTGCCAGCAGCGTAGCTGACTCTGGGGCCAACGTCCTGACTTTC. Protein product: CASSVADSGANVLTF.

There are a few counts of this clonotype. This chain uses TRBV6-2 or TRBV6-3 with TRBJ2-7; 9 positions agree with TRBD2. Losses at the gene ends were 8 bases for V and 3 bases for J; bases not matched to a gene: 11. The CDR3 runs 15 residues. Germline-derived CDR1 and CDR2 are MNHEY and SVGEGT. CDR3 nucleotide sequence: TGTGCCAGCCATTTTGCGGGACTAGCTGGCTACGAGCAGTACTTC. This encodes CASHFAGLAGYEQYF.

This clonotype was seen repeatedly, ten times or more. V gene TRBV3-1 combines with J gene TRBJ2-3; D ambiguous. Germline CDR1 reads LGHDT; CDR2 reads YNNKEL (reference sequence). Trimming pared 0 bases from V and 7 bases from J, leaving 17 bases between. The CDR3 contains 16 residues. The CDR3 coding sequence is TGTGCCAGCAGCCAAGAAGGCCTCCCAGGAAGAAATACGCAGTATTTT. Translating gives CASSQEGLPGRNTQYF.

This clonotype was detected a few times. The rearrangement joins TRBV27 to TRBJ2-5, with 9 bases identical to TRBD2. The junction had 10 bases not matched to a gene; V was cut back by 5 bases and J by 9 bases. Germline CDR1 and CDR2: MNHEY and SMNVEV (reference sequence). The CDR3 is 14 residues long. The CDR3 DNA follows: TGTGCCAGCAGTCCCGTGGCGGGGGGGGAAGCCCAGTACTTC. This gives the protein CASSPVAGGEAQYF.

Many counts were recorded for this clonotype. The chain couples TRBV7-2 to TRBJ2-3; 8 bases align to TRBD2. J gave up 1 base and V 3 bases, and 3 bases lay outside the gene matches. This CDR3 has 15 residues. The germline gives CDR1 SGHTA, CDR2 FQGNSA. CDR3 amino acids: CASSLATSGTDTQYF. Here the CDR3 DNA reads TGTGCCAGCAGCTTGGCGACTAGCGGCACAGATACGCAGTATTTT.